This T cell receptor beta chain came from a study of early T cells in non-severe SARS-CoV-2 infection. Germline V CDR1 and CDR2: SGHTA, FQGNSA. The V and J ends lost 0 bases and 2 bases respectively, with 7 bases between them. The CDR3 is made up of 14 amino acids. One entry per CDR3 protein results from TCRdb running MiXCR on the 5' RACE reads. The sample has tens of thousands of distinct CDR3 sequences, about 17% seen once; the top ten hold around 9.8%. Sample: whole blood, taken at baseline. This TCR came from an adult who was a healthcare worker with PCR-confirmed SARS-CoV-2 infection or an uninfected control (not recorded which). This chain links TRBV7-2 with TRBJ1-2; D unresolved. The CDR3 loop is CASSLADGNYGYTF. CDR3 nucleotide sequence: TGTGCCAGCAGCTTAGCGGACGGGAACTATGGCTACACCTTC. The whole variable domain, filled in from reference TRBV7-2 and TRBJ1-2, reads GAGVSQSPSNKVTEKGKDVELRCDPISGHTALYWYRQSLGQGLEFLIYFQGNSAPDKSGLPSDRFSAERTGGSVSTLTIQRTQQEDSAVYLCASSLADGNYGYTFGSGTRLTVV.